Following are 15 T cell receptor beta chains from one sample sequenced in a study of blood T cell repertoires in COVID-19. Here immunoSEQ multiplex PCR was the method, and the copy in TCRdb shows in-frame clones only, minus some. In the table there are about 59,000 clones, 75% to 95% of which are singletons. Sequencing was carried out using peripheral blood. The source of these receptors is an older man with acute or convalescent COVID-19.

The chain combines TRBV5-8 with TRBJ2-2; TRBD1 matches 7 bases. V was clipped by 5 bases and J by 4 bases; unmatched bases: 5. From germline, CDR1 is SGHTS and CDR2 YDEGEE. This CDR3 has 14 amino acids. The CDR3 region is CASRRQGFTGELFF. CDR3 nucleotides: TGTGCCAGCAGGCGACAGGGTTTCACCGGGGAGCTGTTTTTT.

This clone has a single count. The rearrangement uses TRBV28 and TRBJ1-2, with D perhaps TRBD1 (5 bases). The germline V and J ends were trimmed by 10 bases and 0 bases, with 18 bases remaining between them. Looked up from germline, CDR1 is MDHEN and CDR2 is SYDVKM. This CDR3 region has 15 residues. Here the CDR3 DNA reads TGTGCCACCTTCGGGGGGGGTAGGCCTAACTATGGCTACACCTTC. Translation gives CATFGGGRPNYGYTF.

V gene TRBV11-3 combines with J gene TRBJ1-1, with D possibly being TRBD1 (5 bases). Germline CDR1 and CDR2: SGHNT and YENEEA. The CDR3 is 14 amino acids. Deletions cut 2 bases from V and 4 bases from J, with 11 bases between. CDR3 sequence: CASSLRTGGTEAFF. The DNA of the CDR3 is TGTGCCAGCAGCTTACGGACCGGGGGCACTGAAGCTTTCTTT.

This chain uses TRBV5-4 with TRBJ1-2; 8 nucleotides line up with TRBD1. The V segment lost 2 bases and the J segment 8 bases; nucleotides outside the gene matches: 11. From germline, CDR1 is SGHNT and CDR2 YYREEE (reference sequence). The CDR3 spans 15 residues. The chain's CDR3 is CASSLGDRTADGYTF. In nucleotides, the CDR3 is TGTGCCAGCAGCTTAGGGGACAGGACTGCAGACGGCTACACCTTC.

This chain connects TRBV6-1 to TRBJ2-5; 9 nucleotides agree with TRBD1. Germline CDR1 MNHNS, CDR2 SASEGT. There are 16 residues in the CDR3. V trimming: 4 bases; J trimming: 5 bases; junction bases outside the gene matches: 11. Here the CDR3 DNA reads TGTGCCAGCAGTGGGGGGGGACAGGGAATTTGGGAGACCCAGTACTTC. This translates into CASSGGGQGIWETQYF.

This sequence joins TRBV19 and TRBJ2-1; 12 bases fit TRBD2. Germline V CDR1 and CDR2: LNHDA, SQIVND (reference sequence). This CDR3 is 15 amino acids long. With V trimmed by 4 bases and J by 7 bases, 5 bases remained unmatched. The CDR3 DNA is TGTGCCAGTAGTAAAACTAGCGGGGGGCAGAATGAGCAGTTCTTC. It specifies CASSKTSGGQNEQFF.

The rearrangement uses TRBV24-1 and TRBJ2-3, with unresolved D. V lost 3 bases and J lost 0, with 12 bases in between. The CDR3 is made up of 16 amino acids. Germline V gene lookup returns CDR1 KGHDR and CDR2 SFDVKD. The CDR3 reads CATSDHLGASTDTQYF. CDR3 nucleotides: TGTGCCACCAGTGATCATCTCGGAGCTAGCACAGATACGCAGTATTTT.

The count of this clone is one. This sequence joins TRBV5-1 and TRBJ2-7; 8 bases are a match to TRBD1. Germline V gene sequence: CDR1 SGHRS, CDR2 YFSETQ. The ends lost 0 bases at V and 2 bases at J; junction bases unmatched: 7. This CDR3 is built from 16 residues. As DNA, the CDR3 is TGCGCCAGCAGCTTGGCCACCGGGACAGGTACCTACGAGCAGTACTTC. This codes for CASSLATGTGTYEQYF.

V is TRBV21-1 and J is TRBJ2-7; the table gives TRBD2 as D, unverified against the DNA. TRBV21-1 is flagged as a pseudogene. The CDR3 sequence is 17 residues long. For the CDR3, the DNA is TGTGCCAGCAGCAAATTGCTAGCGGGGATCGTTTCCTACGAGCAGTACTTC. It yields the protein CASSKLLAGIVSYEQYF.

The chain uses TRBV6-4 and TRBJ1-1; a weak D match, TRBD1 (5 bases). Germline V CDR1 and CDR2: MRHNA, SNTAGT. This CDR3 has 14 amino acids. V dropped 8 bases and J dropped 1 base, with 14 bases sitting between them. CDR3 amino acids: CASSVGGGNTEAFF. CDR3 nucleotide sequence: TGTGCCAGCTCGGTGGGGGGTGGGAACACTGAAGCTTTCTTT.

This clone appeared a few times. This chain joins TRBV28 and TRBJ2-7, with a tentative D call TRBD1 (5 bases). Germline CDR1 reads MDHEN; CDR2 reads SYDVKM. CDR3 length: 14 residues. V lost 2 bases, J lost 4 bases, and 12 bases lay in between. The CDR3 sequence is CASSLMQGKYEQYF. CDR3 nucleotide sequence: TGTGCCAGCAGTTTAATGCAGGGAAAGTACGAGCAGTACTTC.

This chain uses TRBV6-2 or TRBV6-3 with TRBJ2-7; the match to TRBD1 covers 8 bases. This CDR3 comprises 15 residues. Per germline, CDR1 MNHEY and CDR2 SVGEGT. V lost 0 bases to trimming and J lost 5 bases; unmatched junction nucleotides: 6. Here the CDR3 DNA reads TGTGCCAGCAGTTACTCGGGACAGGCCTCGAACGAGCAGTACTTC. Its protein is CASSYSGQASNEQYF.

The genes are TRBV7-2 and TRBJ1-1; TRBD1 agrees at 8 bases. This CDR3 contains 14 residues. From germline, CDR1 is SGHTA and CDR2 FQGNSA. The ends lost 5 bases at V and 6 bases at J; junction bases unmatched: 8. The DNA of the CDR3 is TGTGCCAGCAGCCTGGGACAGGTTGTATCTGAAGCTTTCTTT. The encoded protein is CASSLGQVVSEAFF.

V and J are TRBV18 and TRBJ1-4, with 7 bases lining up with TRBD1. Germline V gene sequence: CDR1 KGHSH, CDR2 LQKENI. The V gene end was trimmed by 3 bases and the J gene end by 5 bases; junction bases not matched to a gene: 6. There are 15 residues in the CDR3. This CDR3 is CASSPEGQTNEKLFF. CDR3 nucleotides: TGTGCCAGCTCACCGGAGGGACAGACCAATGAAAAACTGTTTTTT.

The rearrangement uses TRBV6-2 or TRBV6-3 and TRBJ2-7, with TRBD2 matching over 14 bases. With V trimmed by 1 base and J by 6 bases, 2 bases remained unmatched. This CDR3 has 15 amino acids. Germline values: CDR1 MNHEY, CDR2 SVGEGT. This CDR3 reads CASSYWTSGGSEQYF. In DNA form, the CDR3 reads TGTGCCAGCAGTTACTGGACTAGCGGGGGGTCCGAGCAGTACTTC.